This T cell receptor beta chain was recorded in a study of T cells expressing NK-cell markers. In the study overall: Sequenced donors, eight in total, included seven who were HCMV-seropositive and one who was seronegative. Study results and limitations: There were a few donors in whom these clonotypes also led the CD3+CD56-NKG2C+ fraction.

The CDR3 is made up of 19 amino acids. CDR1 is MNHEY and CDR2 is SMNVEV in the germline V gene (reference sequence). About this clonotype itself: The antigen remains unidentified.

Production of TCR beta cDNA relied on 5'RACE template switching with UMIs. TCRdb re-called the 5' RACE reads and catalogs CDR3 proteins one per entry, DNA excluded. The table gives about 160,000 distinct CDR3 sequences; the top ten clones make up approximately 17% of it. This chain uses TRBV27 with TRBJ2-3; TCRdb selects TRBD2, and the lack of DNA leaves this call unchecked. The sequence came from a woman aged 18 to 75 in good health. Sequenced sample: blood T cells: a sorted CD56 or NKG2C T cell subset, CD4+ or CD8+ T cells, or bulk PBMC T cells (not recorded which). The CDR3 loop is CASSLFSTTSGVTTDTQYF.